Listed here are 13 T cell receptor beta chains from one sample, sequenced in a study of cytomegalovirus exposure and HLA in healthy donors. The primer mix had 60 Vbeta and 13 Jbeta primers. TCRdb keeps only in-frame clones here, not all; method: immunoSEQ multiplex PCR. The table lists under 200,000 clones, roughly 80% of them singletons. The sequenced sample consisted of PBMCs. The receptors originated from a man aged 45-65 years in good health and CMV-seropositive.

The V and J genes are TRBV4-3 and TRBJ1-2; 7 bases agree with TRBD1. V shed 3 bases and J 4 bases; nucleotides not matched to a gene: 8. The CDR3 is made up of 15 amino acids. Germline V gene lookup returns CDR1 LGHNA and CDR2 YSLEER. DNA for the CDR3: TGCGCCAGCAGCCATGATCGAGGGACAGCCTATGGCTACACCTTC. Amino acids: CASSHDRGTAYGYTF.

The CDR3 DNA is TGCAGCGTTGCGGGACAGGCGAACACTGAAGCTTTCTTT. It yields the protein CSVAGQANTEAFF. J is TRBJ1-1 and V is TRBV29-1; 8 bases map to TRBD1. V gave up 4 bases and J gave up 1 base; unmatched junction bases: 2. The CDR3 spans 13 residues. The germline V gene has CDR1 SQVTM and CDR2 ANQGSEA.

The chain joins TRBV5-5 to TRBJ1-2; D might be TRBD1 (6 bases). CDR1 is SGHKS and CDR2 is YYEKEE in the germline V gene (reference sequence). The CDR3 runs 15 residues. The germline V and J ends were trimmed by 1 base and 2 bases, with 12 bases remaining between them. CDR3 bases: TGTGCCAGCAGCTTGAGCCCTACAGGGAACTATGGCTACACCTTC. Translation: CASSLSPTGNYGYTF.

With respect to this clone: The junction shows a germline mismatch at one end, possibly a read error. The rearrangement uses TRBV2 and TRBJ2-6, with D maybe TRBD1 (5 bases). Germline V gene data show CDR1 as SNHLY and CDR2 as FYNNEI. The CDR3 is 16 residues long. CDR3 in DNA: TGTGCCAGAGGGGTAGCCGGAATCTCTGGGGCCAACGGCCTGACTTTC. The encoded protein is CARGVAGISGANGLTF. The whole variable domain, remainder taken from reference TRBV2 and TRBJ2-6, is EPEVTQTPSHQVTQMGQEVILRCVPISNHLYFYWYRQILGQKVEFLVSFYNNEISEKSEIFDDQFSVERPDGSNFTLKIRSTKLEDSAMYFCARGVAGISGANGLTFGAGSRLTVL.

The chain links TRBV6-5 to TRBJ2-7, with 7 bases that match TRBD2. In germline, CDR1 is MNHEY, CDR2 SVGAGI. CDR3 length: 16 amino acids. J was trimmed by 3 bases and V by 2 bases; bases with no gene match: 10. The DNA of the CDR3 is TGTGCCAGCAGTTACAGGGCCGTAGCGGGCCTCTACGAGCAGTACTTC. This codes for CASSYRAVAGLYEQYF.

The chain couples TRBV30 to TRBJ1-4; D is unresolved. The CDR3 is made up of 13 amino acids. V was shortened by 3 bases and J by 5 bases, with 10 bases between the two germline ends. Per germline, CDR1 GTSNPN and CDR2 SVGIG (reference sequence). The CDR3 DNA sequence: TGTGCCTGGAGCGGGGATAAAAATGAAAAACTGTTTTTT. Translated: CAWSGDKNEKLFF.

The rearrangement uses TRBV7-2 and TRBJ1-1, with TRBD1 identical over 11 bases. The CDR3 loop spans 17 amino acids. V trimming: 5 bases; J trimming: 2 bases; junction bases outside the gene matches: 10. Germline CDR1 and CDR2: SGHTA and FQGNSA. The CDR3 DNA reads TGTGCCAGCAGCCGAAAGGGGACAGGGGGAGGAAACACTGAAGCTTTCTTT. This encodes CASSRKGTGGGNTEAFF.

V usage is TRBV28 and J usage is TRBJ2-5; 9 nucleotides agree with TRBD2. V trimming: 4 bases; J trimming: 5 bases; junction bases outside the gene matches: 5. The CDR3 is 14 residues long. Looked up from germline, CDR1 is MDHEN and CDR2 is SYDVKM. The CDR3 sequence: CASSSGLARETQYF. CDR3 coding DNA: TGTGCCAGCAGTTCCGGACTAGCGAGGGAGACCCAGTACTTC.

This sequence joins TRBV19 and TRBJ1-4; 7 bases are shared with TRBD1. With V trimmed by 7 bases and J by 1 base, 9 bases remained unmatched. This CDR3 contains 16 residues. Germline V lookup: CDR1 LNHDA, CDR2 SQIVND (reference sequence). CDR3 in DNA: TGTGCCAGTAACCCCGCAGGGGGGAGAACTAATGAAAAACTGTTTTTT. Its protein product is CASNPAGGRTNEKLFF.

The rearrangement links TRBV30 to TRBJ2-1, with D perhaps TRBD2 (5 bases). CDR1 and CDR2 (germline): GTSNPN, SVGIG (reference sequence). This CDR3 is built from 14 residues. V dropped 1 base and J dropped 2 bases, with 9 bases sitting between them. CDR3 sequence reads: CAWSGLNTYNEQFF. The CDR3 DNA reads TGTGCCTGGAGTGGACTAAATACCTACAATGAGCAGTTCTTC.

V gene TRBV5-1 combines with J gene TRBJ2-2, with a tentative D call TRBD1 (5 bases). The CDR3 totals 14 residues. Germline V gene lookup returns CDR1 SGHRS and CDR2 YFSETQ. Trimming took off 7 bases at V and 5 bases at J, with 15 bases between the two ends. CDR3 sequence (DNA): TGCGCCAGCCTGCCAGGGTACGATACCGGGGAGCTGTTTTTT. This encodes CASLPGYDTGELFF.

This chain links TRBV7-9 with TRBJ2-1, with 11 bases lining up with TRBD2. J gave up 4 bases and V 3 bases, and 2 bases lay outside the gene matches. CDR1 SEHNR and CDR2 FQNEAQ come from the germline V gene (reference sequence). The CDR3 covers 15 residues. The CDR3 DNA reads TGTGCCAGCAGCTTTACTAGCGGGGGTTACAATGAGCAGTTCTTC. This codes for CASSFTSGGYNEQFF. Full variable domain (outside the CDR3, taken from reference TRBV7-9 and TRBJ2-1): DTGVSQNPRHKITKRGQNVTFRCDPISEHNRLYWYRQTLGQGPEFLTYFQNEAQLEKSRLLSDRFSAERPKGSFSTLEIQRTEQGDSAMYLCASSFTSGGYNEQFFGPGTRLTVL.

V usage is TRBV28 and J usage is TRBJ2-3; TRBD1 agrees at 8 bases. CDR1 MDHEN and CDR2 SYDVKM come from the germline V gene. The CDR3 loop spans 14 amino acids. J gave up 1 base and V 7 bases, and 4 bases lay outside the gene matches. The CDR3 coding sequence is TGTGCCAGCAAAACGGGACAGGGCACAGATACGCAGTATTTT. The encoded protein is CASKTGQGTDTQYF.